This T cell receptor beta chain was found in a study of OX40 agonist ivuxolimab in advanced cancers. The wider study: Each patient was given ivuxolimab into a vein every 2 weeks, at 0.01 to 10 mg/kg.

Here immunoSEQ multiplex PCR was the method, and the copy in TCRdb shows in-frame clones only, minus some. The sample lists about 58,000 clones; roughly 83% were seen once. Germline V gene data show CDR1 as SGHVS and CDR2 as FQNEAQ. The CDR3 sequence is 15 residues long. The trim removed 2 bases at V and 7 bases at J, leaving 2 bases unmatched. The chain has TRBV7-8 and TRBJ2-1; TRBD2 agrees at 13 bases. This specimen was CD4+ or CD8+ T cells sorted from blood, taken in a trial of the OX40 agonist ivuxolimab. The TCR was taken from an adult with an advanced solid tumor such as melanoma, head and neck, liver or kidney cancer. The chain's CDR3 is CASSLRLAGGNEQFF. The CDR3 nucleotides read TGTGCCAGCAGCTTAAGACTAGCGGGGGGAAATGAGCAGTTCTTC.